These 24 T cell receptor beta chains came from one sample sequenced in a study of blood T cell repertoires in COVID-19. Generated by immunoSEQ multiplex PCR, the TCRdb table keeps only in-frame clones and is missing some. The table includes 200,000 to 250,000 clones, 80% to 90% detected once. The material sequenced was peripheral blood. The receptors derive from a woman in her fifties or sixties with acute or convalescent COVID-19.

CDR3 nucleotides: TGTGCCAGCAGTGGAAGTTTGGGGGACAGGGACACTGAAGCTTTCTTT. Translated, it gives CASSGSLGDRDTEAFF. The chain couples TRBV6-1 to TRBJ1-1; 9 bases line up with TRBD1. Germline V gives CDR1 MNHNS, CDR2 SASEGT. This CDR3 comprises 16 residues. Trimming took 4 bases from V and 3 from J; bases not matched to a gene: 9.

This clone was seen a handful of times. This chain joins TRBV4-1 and TRBJ2-2; TRBD2 matches 7 bases. Germline V gene lookup returns CDR1 MGHRA and CDR2 YSYEKL. Trimming removed 4 bases from V and 5 bases from J; junction bases left unmatched: 10. This CDR3 has 16 amino acids. The CDR3 sequence: CASSPFGGRGTGELFF. CDR3 coding DNA: TGCGCCAGCAGCCCGTTTGGAGGGAGGGGTACCGGGGAGCTGTTTTTT.

The chain carries TRBV27 and TRBJ2-7; 7 nucleotides match TRBD2. J was trimmed by 5 bases and V by 0 bases; bases with no gene match: 7. The length of the CDR3 is 15 residues. Per the germline V gene, CDR1 is MNHEY and CDR2 is SMNVEV (reference sequence). As DNA, the CDR3 is TGTGCCAGCAGTTTATCGTGGCGGGAGCGCGACGAGCAGTACTTC. Protein product: CASSLSWRERDEQYF.

The gene calls are TRBV5-4 and TRBJ2-1; D perhaps matches TRBD2 (5 bases). Germline CDR1 SGHNT, CDR2 YYREEE (reference sequence). V was cut by 0 bases and J by 11 bases, with 18 bases left in between. This CDR3 is built from 15 residues. CDR3 in amino acids: CASSLEVASSAKQFF. The CDR3 DNA sequence: TGTGCCAGCAGCTTGGAGGTGGCTAGTAGCGCGAAGCAGTTCTTC.

The chain combines TRBV5-1 with TRBJ1-5, with 10 bases identical to TRBD1. The V and J ends lost 4 bases and 1 base, in that order; junction bases with no gene match: 2. CDR3 length: 15 residues. The germline V gene encodes CDR1 SGHRS and CDR2 YFSETQ. In DNA, the CDR3 is TGCGCCAGCAGCCGGACAGGGGGGAGCAATCAGCCCCAGCATTTT. Amino acids: CASSRTGGSNQPQHF.

V usage is TRBV19 and J usage is TRBJ1-5, with D possibly being TRBD1 (5 bases). Germline V gene data show CDR1 as LNHDA and CDR2 as SQIVND (reference sequence). The V end lost 9 bases, the J end lost 7 bases, and 16 bases lay between the germline ends. This CDR3 has 13 residues. The CDR3 bases are TGTGCCAGCCACCGGGGGGATGGGCAGCCCCAGCATTTT. Its translation: CASHRGDGQPQHF.

The chain employs TRBV5-1 and TRBJ2-7; D perhaps matches TRBD1 (6 bases). Germline V gene sequence: CDR1 SGHRS, CDR2 YFSETQ. This CDR3 has 16 residues. Trimming shortened V by 4 bases and J by 0 bases, and 17 bases separated the two germline ends. CDR3 bases: TGCGCCAGCAGCCCCACCCTGACAGGCCTCTCCTACGAGCAGTACTTC. Translated: CASSPTLTGLSYEQYF.

The genes are TRBV6-5 and TRBJ2-7; D possibly corresponds to TRBD2 (5 bases). Deletions cut 10 bases from V and 0 bases from J, with 10 bases between. The CDR3 sequence is 12 residues long. Germline CDR1 is MNHEY and CDR2 is SVGAGI. This chain's CDR3 is CATDRGSYEQYF. The CDR3 DNA follows: TGTGCCACCGATCGGGGCTCCTACGAGCAGTACTTC.

The gene calls are TRBV3-1 (or the pseudogene TRBV3-2) and TRBJ2-5; TRBD2 might be the D (6 bases). V gave up 4 bases and J gave up 6 bases, with 24 bases separating them. The CDR3 sequence is 17 residues long. CDR1 LGHDT and CDR2 YNNKEL come from the germline V gene (reference sequence). The CDR3 region is CASSRSGERVGEKTQYF. The CDR3 DNA is TGTGCCAGCAGCCGGTCTGGTGAGCGGGTGGGGGAGAAGACCCAGTACTTC.

The chain is built from TRBV30 and TRBJ2-6; TRBD1 matches at 9 bases. With V trimmed by 4 bases and J by 0 bases, 1 base remained unmatched. Germline assignment: CDR1 GTSNPN and CDR2 SVGIG (reference sequence). This CDR3 comprises 15 residues. In nucleotides, the CDR3 is TGTGCCTGGAACAGGGGGCCCTCTGGGGCCAACGTCCTGACTTTC. Its protein is CAWNRGPSGANVLTF.

The CDR3 spells CASTEEGEQYF. The CDR3 nucleotides read TGTGCCAGCACCGAGGAGGGGGAGCAGTACTTC. The chain uses TRBV5-6 and TRBJ2-7; tentatively, D is TRBD2 (6 bases). This CDR3 spans 11 amino acids. The germline CDR1 and CDR2 sequences are SGHDT and YYEEEE. Deletions cut 6 bases from V and 7 bases from J, with 11 bases between.

The chain joins TRBV5-6 to TRBJ2-1; D is perhaps TRBD1 (6 bases). Trimming removed 0 bases at V and 12 bases at J, with 16 bases between. Germline CDR1 reads SGHDT; CDR2 reads YYEEEE. This CDR3 has 14 amino acids. The CDR3 bases are TGTGCCAGCAGCTTGGATGACTGGAAACAGGGGCAGTTCTTC. As protein: CASSLDDWKQGQFF. Supplemented by reference TRBV5-6 and TRBJ2-1, the full variable domain reads DAGVTQSPTHLIKTRGQQVTLRCSPKSGHDTVSWYQQALGQGPQFIFQYYEEEERQRGNFPDRFSGHQFPNYSSELNVNALLLGDSALYLCASSLDDWKQGQFFGPGTRLTVL.

This clone has more than one count but fewer than ten. The genes are TRBV6-5 and TRBJ2-7; D is undetermined. The V end lost 6 bases, the J end lost 3 bases, and 12 bases lay between the germline ends. The CDR3 is made up of 13 amino acids. Germline V gene sequence: CDR1 MNHEY, CDR2 SVGAGI. The CDR3: CASSTPPVYEQYF. The CDR3 DNA reads TGTGCCAGCAGCACCCCTCCAGTCTACGAGCAGTACTTC.

This chain links TRBV4-1 with TRBJ1-2; TRBD1 agrees at 7 bases. The CDR3 has 16 amino acids. Trimming removed 6 bases from V and 0 bases from J; junction bases left unmatched: 10. Per the germline V gene, CDR1 is MGHRA and CDR2 is YSYEKL. CDR3 sequence (DNA): TGCGCCAGCAGGTCCACAGGGGCCCGAGCTAACTATGGCTACACCTTC. Its protein is CASRSTGARANYGYTF.

The V call is TRBV7-8, the J call TRBJ2-7; the match to TRBD1 covers 11 bases. The germline gives CDR1 SGHVS, CDR2 FQNEAQ. CDR3 size: 13 residues. J was trimmed by 6 bases and V by 5 bases; bases with no gene match: 3. The CDR3 bases are TGTGCCAGCAGCCGGGACAGGGGGTTCGAGCAGTACTTC. This sequence encodes CASSRDRGFEQYF.

The chain uses TRBV5-1 and TRBJ2-7; D unresolved. CDR3 size: 15 residues. V was clipped by 8 bases and J by 6 bases, with 24 bases between them. Looked up from germline, CDR1 is SGHRS and CDR2 is YFSETQ. The CDR3 region is CASATLPGVASEQYF. The DNA of the CDR3 is TGCGCCAGTGCGACCCTCCCAGGCGTCGCCAGCGAGCAGTACTTC.

This clone has only a few counts. The chain is built from TRBV19 and TRBJ1-4; D is unresolved. The CDR3 totals 17 residues. Germline V gene lookup returns CDR1 LNHDA and CDR2 SQIVND (reference sequence). V gave up 6 bases and J gave up 1 base, with 18 bases separating them. DNA of the CDR3: TGTGCCAGTAGCACCCCCTTTAGCGGGATAACTAATGAAAAACTGTTTTTT. Its protein product is CASSTPFSGITNEKLFF.

The rearrangement joins TRBV18 to TRBJ1-2, with 8 bases aligning to TRBD1. This CDR3 is 17 amino acids long. CDR1 and CDR2 from the germline V gene are KGHSH and LQKENI. Unmatched junction bases numbered 10, after V lost 2 bases and J lost 2 bases. The CDR3 loop reads CASSPSWGQEQNYGYTF. CDR3 in DNA: TGTGCCAGCTCACCAAGTTGGGGACAGGAGCAGAACTATGGCTACACCTTC.

The V and J genes are TRBV7-2 and TRBJ2-7; 9 bases are shared with TRBD1. This CDR3 contains 13 residues. The V and J ends lost 5 bases and 6 bases, in that order; junction bases with no gene match: 5. CDR1 and CDR2 (germline): SGHTA, FQGNSA. The CDR3 nucleotides are TGTGCCAGCAGCGAACAGGGGGCCTCCGAGCAGTACTTC. Amino acid sequence: CASSEQGASEQYF.

For this clone: The same CDR3 also results from other DNA sequences found in this sample. The J gene is TRBJ1-2, the V gene TRBV6-5, with 8 bases lining up with TRBD1. V lost 0 bases to trimming and J lost 5 bases; unmatched junction nucleotides: 2. The CDR3 is 14 amino acids. CDR1 is MNHEY and CDR2 is SVGAGI in the germline V gene. The CDR3 spells CASSYSGQGYGYTF. CDR3 DNA: TGTGCCAGCAGTTACTCTGGACAGGGATATGGCTACACCTTC.

V is TRBV18 and J is TRBJ2-1; TRBD1 might be the D (6 bases). Germline CDR1 and CDR2: KGHSH and LQKENI. The CDR3 contains 13 residues. V was cut by 3 bases and J by 10 bases, with 13 bases left in between. This CDR3 is CASSPVQGKEQFF. In nucleotides, the CDR3 is TGTGCCAGCTCACCTGTACAGGGAAAGGAGCAGTTCTTC.

This sequence joins TRBV7-2 and TRBJ2-2, with D tentatively TRBD1 (6 bases). The CDR3 runs to 15 residues. The V and J ends lost 3 bases and 7 bases respectively, with 15 bases between them. In germline, CDR1 is SGHTA, CDR2 FQGNSA. DNA for the CDR3: TGTGCCAGCAGCTTCTCAGGGGCGAAGGGCGGGGAGCTGTTTTTT. Protein sequence: CASSFSGAKGGELFF. The full variable domain, in which reference TRBV7-2 and TRBJ2-2 provide the parts outside the CDR3, is GAGVSQSPSNKVTEKGKDVELRCDPISGHTALYWYRQSLGQGLEFLIYFQGNSAPDKSGLPSDRFSAERTGGSVSTLTIQRTQQEDSAVYLCASSFSGAKGGELFFGEGSRLTVL.

The chain uses TRBV11-2 and TRBJ1-2, with TRBD1 matching 8 bases. The V segment lost 0 bases and the J segment 3 bases; nucleotides outside the gene matches: 3. CDR1 is SGHAT, CDR2 FQNNGV, per germline. The CDR3 consists of 15 residues. The CDR3 nucleotides read TGTGCCAGCAGCTTAGAAACAGGGGGATACTATGGCTACACCTTC. It yields the protein CASSLETGGYYGYTF.

V is TRBV12-5 and J is TRBJ1-1; D is ambiguous. CDR1 is LGHNT, CDR2 FRNRAP, per germline. V lost 7 bases and J lost 0, with 12 bases in between. CDR3 size: 14 residues. The CDR3 region is CASASSPMNTEAFF. CDR3 nucleotides: TGTGCTAGTGCGAGCTCACCGATGAACACTGAAGCTTTCTTT.